Listed here are 30 T cell receptor beta chains from one sample, sequenced in a study of response to subunit inactivated influenza vaccine. TCRdb re-called the RT-PCR reads with MiXCR, one entry per CDR3 protein. The sample carries around 760,000 distinct CDR3 sequences, about 15% recorded once. Sequenced here: PBMCs from blood, sampled roughly 2 weeks before vaccination. The source of these receptors is a man aged 50 or older who received an inactivated influenza vaccine.

The chain joins TRBV5-1 to TRBJ2-7; D tentatively reads TRBD1 or TRBD2 (5 bases each). Germline values: CDR1 SGHRS, CDR2 YFSETQ. This CDR3 region has 15 residues. Trimming left V 4 bases short and J 2 bases short, with 16 bases between. For the CDR3, the DNA is TGCGCCAGCAGCCAAACCGGGACGGTCGCCTACGAGCAGTACTTC. Amino acids: CASSQTGTVAYEQYF. Full variable domain (missing parts from reference TRBV5-1 and TRBJ2-7): KAGVTQTPRYLIKTRGQQVTLSCSPISGHRSVSWYQQTPGQGLQFLFEYFSETQRNKGNFPGRFSGRQFSNSRSEMNVSTLELGDSALYLCASSQTGTVAYEQYFGPGTRLTVT.

This clonotype was seen a single time. The chain has TRBV4-2 and TRBJ2-1; no definite D call. The CDR3 has 16 residues. The V gene's germline CDR1 is LGHNA and CDR2 YNFKEQ. Between the trimmed V and J ends, which lost 0 bases and 4 bases, there was a span of 13 bases. CDR3 nucleotides: TGTGCCAGCAGCCAAGATTGGTGGGTTGGGTACAATGAGCAGTTCTTC. As protein: CASSQDWWVGYNEQFF.

The V gene is TRBV7-3, the J gene TRBJ2-6, with 9 bases matching TRBD2. The V gene's germline CDR1 is SGHTA and CDR2 FQGTGA. This CDR3 comprises 19 residues. With 5 bases clipped from V and 0 bases from J, the junction kept 11 bases outside the gene matches. The CDR3 coding sequence is TGTGCCAGCAGCCACCCGGTAGCGGGAGCTTCCTCTGGGGCCAACGTCCTGACTTTC. This codes for CASSHPVAGASSGANVLTF.

The chain carries TRBV3-1 and TRBJ2-4; D gene ambiguous. CDR1 and CDR2 from the germline V gene are LGHDT and YNNKEL (reference sequence). This CDR3 is built from 14 residues. Trimming took off 1 base at V and 3 bases at J, with 7 bases between the two ends. The CDR3 sequence: CASSQGWGKNIQYF. CDR3 nucleotide sequence: TGTGCCAGCAGCCAAGGTTGGGGCAAAAACATTCAGTACTTC.

This clonotype appeared a few times. The rearrangement links TRBV12-3 or TRBV12-4 to TRBJ2-7; D is perhaps TRBD1 (6 bases). CDR3 length equals 13 residues. V gave up 1 base and J gave up 8 bases, with 12 bases separating them. As DNA, the CDR3 is TGTGCCAGCAGTTTAGGGCAGGGGATAAAGCAGTACTTC. Translated, it gives CASSLGQGIKQYF.

The rearrangement uses TRBV29-1 and TRBJ2-5; D tentatively reads TRBD1 or TRBD2 (6 bases each). The CDR3 extends over 14 amino acids. CDR1 and CDR2 from the germline V gene are SQVTM and ANQGSEA. V lost 7 bases and J 0 bases, leaving 15 bases between the germline ends. CDR3 DNA: TGCAGCGCGGAGGGACATTGGTACCAAGAGACCCAGTACTTC. Protein sequence: CSAEGHWYQETQYF.

This clonotype was counted only a few times. The chain has TRBV5-6 and TRBJ2-2; D is perhaps TRBD1 (5 bases). The CDR3 runs 16 residues. Germline V gives CDR1 SGHDT, CDR2 YYEEEE. Trimming took 2 bases from V and 4 from J, leaving 15 bases between them. In DNA, the CDR3 is TGTGCCAGCAGCTTTTTGCAGGGCACGGTCACCGGGGAGCTGTTTTTT. It encodes CASSFLQGTVTGELFF.

The CDR3, as DNA: TGTGCCAGCAGTTACTTTTCTTACCATACCGACAGCTTCTACGAGCAGTACTTC. Translated, it gives CASSYFSYHTDSFYEQYF. The chain employs TRBV6-5 and TRBJ2-7; D is perhaps TRBD1 (5 bases). Germline V gene data show CDR1 as MNHEY and CDR2 as SVGAGI. The CDR3 contains 18 residues. V lost 1 base and J 3 bases, leaving 22 bases between the germline ends.

The chain combines TRBV9 with TRBJ1-6; D gene ambiguous. CDR1 SGDLS and CDR2 YYNGEE come from the germline V gene. The CDR3 consists of 12 residues. The V end was cut by 3 bases, the J end by 10 bases, with 8 bases between. CDR3 coding DNA: TGTGCCAGCAGCGGGGAGAGGTCACCCCTCCACTTT. This sequence encodes CASSGERSPLHF.

This chain joins TRBV7-6 and TRBJ1-1; TRBD1 matches at 9 bases. The CDR3 is 16 residues long. V dropped 5 bases and J dropped 4; count of bases not matched to a gene: 11. Germline-derived CDR1 and CDR2 are SGHVS and FNYEAQ. The CDR3 nucleotides are TGTGCCAGCAGCCCCCGGGACAGGGTGATGGTCACTGAAGCTTTCTTT. Amino acids: CASSPRDRVMVTEAFF.

This chain joins TRBV12-5 and TRBJ2-3; a possible D gene is TRBD2 (5 bases). The CDR3 is 14 residues long. V lost 3 bases to trimming and J lost 2 bases, with 9 bases between them. Germline values: CDR1 LGHNT, CDR2 FRNRAP. CDR3 in DNA: TGTGCTAGTGGTTTAGGCGGGTACACAGATACGCAGTATTTT. Translating gives CASGLGGYTDTQYF.

This chain connects TRBV11-2 to TRBJ2-4, with 7 positions matching TRBD1. Germline V gene data show CDR1 as SGHAT and CDR2 as FQNNGV. The CDR3 extends over 14 amino acids. V trimming: 7 bases; J trimming: 6 bases; junction bases outside the gene matches: 9. The CDR3 reads CASTLLRGRNIQYF. The DNA for the CDR3 is TGTGCCAGCACCCTCTTGAGGGGGCGAAACATTCAGTACTTC.

V is TRBV28 and J is TRBJ2-3; no clear D gene. Germline lookup yields CDR1 MDHEN and CDR2 SYDVKM. This CDR3 is built from 15 residues. V was trimmed by 6 bases and J by 0 bases, leaving 13 bases between them. The CDR3 spells CASRRLGSSTDTQYF. CDR3 coding DNA: TGTGCCAGCAGAAGATTAGGGTCTAGCACAGATACGCAGTATTTT.

This sequence joins TRBV2 and TRBJ2-5, with TRBD1 matching over 8 bases. V dropped 4 bases and J dropped 5; count of bases not matched to a gene: 18. The CDR3 spans 18 residues. Germline-derived CDR1 and CDR2 are SNHLY and FYNNEI. The CDR3 spells CASSGSPGPQGVRETQYF. The CDR3 DNA follows: TGTGCCAGCAGTGGGTCCCCGGGCCCACAGGGGGTACGGGAGACCCAGTACTTC.

The chain employs TRBV12-3 or TRBV12-4 and TRBJ2-7, with 8 bases that match TRBD1. V was clipped by 4 bases and J by 3 bases; unmatched bases: 11. The CDR3 contains 16 residues. The DNA for the CDR3 is TGTGCCAGCAGTTCCCTCCCGGACAGGGCGAACTACGAGCAGTACTTC. This gives the protein CASSSLPDRANYEQYF.

This clonotype was seen a few times. The V call is TRBV12-3 or TRBV12-4, the J call TRBJ1-1; weak D call: TRBD1 (5 bases). The CDR3 has 13 residues. Trimming stripped 6 bases from V and 9 bases from J, with 17 bases between. Written as DNA, the CDR3 is TGTGCCAGCAGGCATAGTTGGGGCGTGAAAGCTTTCTTT. Its translation is CASRHSWGVKAFF.

This clonotype occurred many times. The V gene is TRBV7-9, the J gene TRBJ2-3; 9 nucleotides agree with TRBD2. V lost 2 bases, J lost 3 bases, and 3 bases stayed unmatched. The CDR3 runs 15 residues. Germline V gene sequence: CDR1 SEHNR, CDR2 FQNEAQ (reference sequence). The CDR3 sequence: CASSLQRGETDTQYF. The CDR3 nucleotides read TGTGCCAGCAGCTTACAGCGGGGGGAGACAGATACGCAGTATTTT.

The chain is built from TRBV20-1 and TRBJ2-2; no definite D call. This CDR3 spans 13 amino acids. Trimming took off 0 bases at V and 5 bases at J, with 7 bases between the two ends. Looked up from germline, CDR1 is DFQATT and CDR2 is SNEGSKA (reference sequence). CDR3 sequence (DNA): TGCAGTGCTAGAGATACGGCTACCGGGGAGCTGTTTTTT. Its translation: CSARDTATGELFF.

Many counts were recorded for this clonotype. V gene TRBV12-3 or TRBV12-4 combines with J gene TRBJ2-2; 7 nucleotides match TRBD1. The CDR3 covers 14 residues. V trimming: 6 bases; J trimming: 7 bases; junction bases outside the gene matches: 8. CDR3 sequence reads: CASSPLQGNGELFF. Written as DNA, the CDR3 is TGTGCCAGCAGCCCCCTACAGGGGAACGGGGAGCTGTTTTTT.

CDR3 loop: CASSSRTGRKLQETQYF. For the CDR3, the DNA is TGTGCCAGCAGCTCCAGGACAGGAAGAAAACTCCAAGAGACCCAGTACTTC. The V gene is TRBV6-2 or TRBV6-3, the J gene TRBJ2-5, with 7 bases identical to TRBD1. The junction had 14 bases not matched to a gene; V was cut back by 6 bases and J by 1 base. This CDR3 is built from 17 residues. Germline V gene lookup returns CDR1 MNHEY and CDR2 SVGEGT.

The genes are TRBV5-5 and TRBJ1-5; no reliable D call. The CDR3 consists of 15 residues. CDR1 is SGHKS, CDR2 YYEKEE, per germline (reference sequence). Deletions cut 4 bases from V and 1 base from J, with 12 bases between. Here the CDR3 DNA reads TGTGCCAGCAGCCGTACGGGCGCGAGCAATCAGCCCCAGCATTTT. Protein sequence: CASSRTGASNQPQHF.

This clonotype was found a few times. The chain couples TRBV6-2 or TRBV6-3 to TRBJ2-7; TRBD1 agrees at 10 bases. This CDR3 comprises 19 residues. Germline CDR1 and CDR2: MNHEY and SVGEGT. The ends lost 7 bases at V and 2 bases at J; junction bases unmatched: 20. The CDR3 bases are TGTGCCAGCAACTACGATGACAGGGGGCCGGACGTATCCCCCTACGAGCAGTACTTC. This codes for CASNYDDRGPDVSPYEQYF.

This clonotype was picked up a small number of times. This rearrangement joins TRBV27 to TRBJ1-5; D not certain. The germline CDR1 and CDR2 sequences are MNHEY and SMNVEV (reference sequence). The CDR3 covers 16 residues. V lost 5 bases, J lost 2 bases, and 16 bases lay in between. In nucleotides, the CDR3 is TGTGCCAGCAGTCCGTGGTACAGTAGCGGCAATCAGCCCCAGCATTTT. Residues: CASSPWYSSGNQPQHF.

This clonotype was detected many times. This chain links TRBV7-2 with TRBJ1-1, with TRBD1 as a possible D gene (5 bases). CDR3 length: 11 residues. Germline values: CDR1 SGHTA, CDR2 FQGNSA. V was shortened by 5 bases and J by 11 bases, with 12 bases between the two germline ends. CDR3: CASSPGTWAFF. The CDR3 coding sequence is TGTGCCAGCAGCCCAGGGACCTGGGCTTTCTTT.

The chain couples TRBV20-1 to TRBJ2-1, with TRBD2 matching over 9 bases. V lost 3 bases and J lost 2; bases outside the gene matches: 11. The CDR3 totals 17 residues. The V gene's germline CDR1 is DFQATT and CDR2 SNEGSKA (reference sequence). CDR3 residues: CSASPAGGLGAYNEQFF. Written as DNA, the CDR3 is TGCAGTGCTAGCCCTGCGGGGGGGCTTGGAGCCTACAATGAGCAGTTCTTC.

The rearrangement joins TRBV7-2 to TRBJ1-6; 8 bases line up with TRBD1. The germline gives CDR1 SGHTA, CDR2 FQGNSA. The trim removed 5 bases at V and 2 bases at J, leaving 8 bases unmatched. This CDR3 contains 17 residues. This chain's CDR3 is CASSPGAGGAYNSPLHF. The CDR3 region has the DNA TGTGCCAGCAGCCCAGGGGCAGGGGGCGCCTATAATTCACCCCTCCACTTT.

The chain is built from TRBV6-6 and TRBJ1-5; D remains ambiguous. V was cut by 4 bases and J by 6 bases, with 10 bases left in between. Looked up from germline, CDR1 is MNHNY and CDR2 is SVGAGI (reference sequence). The length of the CDR3 is 13 residues. The CDR3 sequence is CASSLQDAQPQHF. DNA of the CDR3: TGTGCCAGCAGTTTGCAGGACGCTCAGCCCCAGCATTTT.

This clonotype showed up just a few times. The chain uses TRBV24-1 and TRBJ2-2; D is uncertain. The V end was cut by 3 bases, the J end by 2 bases, with 3 bases between. The CDR3 loop spans 13 amino acids. CDR1 and CDR2 (germline): KGHDR, SFDVKD. The DNA of the CDR3 is TGTGCCACCAGTGATATTAACACCGGGGAGCTGTTTTTT. Its translation: CATSDINTGELFF.

In this sample, this clonotype turned up a few times. The rearrangement links TRBV9 to TRBJ2-1, with D possibly being TRBD1 (6 bases). The CDR3 spans 14 residues. The germline CDR1 and CDR2 sequences are SGDLS and YYNGEE. Trimming took 4 bases from V and 4 from J, leaving 12 bases between them. The DNA for the CDR3 is TGTGCCAGCAGCATTCAACAGGGTTACAATGAGCAGTTCTTC. It specifies CASSIQQGYNEQFF.

The V gene is TRBV20-1, the J gene TRBJ2-1, with 7 bases lining up with TRBD2. Per the germline V gene, CDR1 is DFQATT and CDR2 is SNEGSKA (reference sequence). The CDR3 extends over 16 amino acids. With V trimmed by 6 bases and J by 5 bases, 16 bases remained unmatched. CDR3 nucleotides: TGCAGTGCCCTCTTTCCCCTCCATACTAGCGACAATGAGCAGTTCTTC. It encodes CSALFPLHTSDNEQFF.